Below are 23 T cell receptor beta chains sequenced from a single sample in a study of blood T cells in healthy people across ages. A second roughly 6 to 12 cycle PCR used barcoded and J-beta primers. TCRdb processed the 5' RACE reads anew with MiXCR; each CDR3 protein has one entry. The data contain around 1.7 million distinct CDR3 sequences, roughly 28% of them singletons. Source material: blood. The source is a woman in her twenties or thirties in good health.

V and J are TRBV12-3 or TRBV12-4 and TRBJ1-2, with D maybe TRBD1 (5 bases). The ends were cut back, 6 bases at V and 4 bases at J, with 21 bases in the middle. The CDR3 spans 16 residues. Here the CDR3 reads CASSPAYGGTRYGYTF. CDR3 nucleotide sequence: TGTGCCAGCAGCCCGGCATATGGGGGAACCCGCTATGGCTACACCTTC.

The CDR3 bases are TGTGCCAGCAGCTTACTGGCAGAGCCTTACGAGCAGTACTTC. Its translation is CASSLLAEPYEQYF. V is TRBV7-9 and J is TRBJ2-7; no clear D gene. Germline loops: CDR1 SEHNR, CDR2 FQNEAQ (reference sequence). V was clipped by 2 bases and J by 4 bases, with 12 bases between them. The CDR3 loop spans 14 amino acids.

The chain employs TRBV12-3 or TRBV12-4 and TRBJ2-1; 14 nucleotides line up with TRBD2. This CDR3 region has 19 residues. V shed 7 bases, J shed 0 bases, and the junction held 11 bases outside the gene matches. CDR3 residues: CASNSPGLAGASSYNEQFF. CDR3 DNA sequence: TGTGCCAGCAATTCTCCGGGACTAGCGGGGGCCAGCTCCTACAATGAGCAGTTCTTC.

This clonotype was seen only once. CDR3 DNA: TGCAGTGGGGAGACAGGGAGTAACTATGGCTACACCTTC. Encoded protein: CSGETGSNYGYTF. This chain joins TRBV20-1 and TRBJ1-2; 7 bases map to TRBD1. Germline CDR1 DFQATT, CDR2 SNEGSKA (reference sequence). The CDR3 is made up of 13 amino acids. V lost 7 bases, J lost 1 base, and 6 bases stayed unmatched.

Notes on this clonotype: One end of the junction is discordant with germline, which a read error may explain. The chain joins TRBV4-1 to TRBJ2-2; D perhaps matches TRBD2 (7 bases). Germline V gene sequence: CDR1 MGHRA, CDR2 YSYEKL. The CDR3 loop spans 17 amino acids. CDR3 coding DNA: TGCGCCAGCAGCATAGGTATCCCGGGGGGCGGCCCCGGGGAGCTGTTGTTT. As protein: CASSIGIPGGGPGELLF.

V is TRBV20-1 and J is TRBJ2-1; TRBD2 aligns across 16 bases. The ends lost 2 bases at V and 8 bases at J; junction bases unmatched: 3. The CDR3 runs 15 residues. The germline gives CDR1 DFQATT, CDR2 SNEGSKA (reference sequence). The CDR3 region is CSARIGTSGRDEQFF. The CDR3 nucleotides are TGCAGTGCTAGAATCGGGACTAGCGGGAGGGATGAGCAGTTCTTC.

This clonotype was found a few times. CDR3 DNA sequence: TGTGCTAGTGGCCCGACTAGCGGGGGGAGGACAGATACGCAGTATTTT. Translation gives CASGPTSGGRTDTQYF. This chain uses TRBV12-5 with TRBJ2-3; 13 positions agree with TRBD2. The CDR3 spans 16 residues. Losses at the gene ends were 6 bases for V and 3 bases for J; bases not matched to a gene: 6. Germline V gene sequence: CDR1 LGHNT, CDR2 FRNRAP.

The chain combines TRBV11-2 with TRBJ2-3; 7 nucleotides line up with TRBD1. CDR1 is SGHAT, CDR2 FQNNGV, per germline. V shed 5 bases and J 2 bases; nucleotides not matched to a gene: 7. The CDR3 has 15 residues. The CDR3 spells CASSTGTVYTDTQYF. The CDR3 nucleotides read TGTGCCAGCAGCACCGGGACAGTCTACACAGATACGCAGTATTTT.

A word on this clonotype: This sequence may be a read error, since a much larger clone differs from it by one base. The V and J genes are TRBV12-3 or TRBV12-4 and TRBJ1-2, with D perhaps matching TRBD1 (5 bases). The CDR3 covers 14 residues. V was pared by 4 bases and J by 5 bases, with 14 bases between. CDR3 coding DNA: TGTGCCAGCAGTTGCTCCGGGGGTTGGTATGGCTACACCTTC. It specifies CASSCSGGWYGYTF.

A few counts support this clonotype. The chain recombines TRBV20-1 with TRBJ1-1; no definite D call. V gave up 0 bases and J gave up 1 base, with 6 bases separating them. Germline CDR1 DFQATT, CDR2 SNEGSKA (reference sequence). This CDR3 is built from 13 residues. The DNA for the CDR3 is TGCAGTGCTAGAGATCCGTGGAACACTGAAGCTTTCTTT. Translating gives CSARDPWNTEAFF.

This clonotype was detected only a few times. The CDR3 here is CASSLGTQDTYEQYF. The CDR3 nucleotides are TGCGCCAGCAGCTTGGGGACACAGGATACCTACGAGCAGTACTTC. This chain joins TRBV5-1 and TRBJ2-7; the D gene is possibly TRBD1 (5 bases). V dropped 0 bases and J dropped 2 bases, with 12 bases sitting between them. The CDR3 is 15 amino acids. CDR1 is SGHRS, CDR2 YFSETQ, per germline.

This clonotype showed up just a few times. This sequence joins TRBV29-1 and TRBJ2-3; tentative D call: TRBD1 (5 bases). CDR1 is SQVTM, CDR2 ANQGSEA, per germline. V was trimmed by 3 bases and J by 1 base, leaving 8 bases between them. The CDR3 spans 13 residues. This CDR3 is CSVDWGGTDTQYF. The CDR3 DNA follows: TGCAGCGTTGACTGGGGCGGCACAGATACGCAGTATTTT.

The V gene is TRBV21-1, the J gene TRBJ1-2; the D call of TRBD1 is as the table states it, not checked on the DNA. TRBV21-1 is designated a pseudogene. The CDR3 has 15 amino acids. CDR3 in DNA: TGTGCCAGCAGCGACGGGGGCCGAGGAAGCTATGGCTACACCTTC. It encodes CASSDGGRGSYGYTF.

This clonotype was seen ten or more times. V and J are TRBV29-1 and TRBJ1-2; 7 bases align to TRBD1. Germline loops: CDR1 SQVTM, CDR2 ANQGSEA. The V segment lost 6 bases and the J segment 3 bases; nucleotides outside the gene matches: 19. The CDR3 covers 17 residues. The CDR3 bases are TGCAGCGTCCGACGCACAACAGGGGACAGTGGTGACTATGGCTACACCTTC. This sequence encodes CSVRRTTGDSGDYGYTF. Drawing the rest from reference TRBV29-1 and TRBJ1-2, the complete variable domain is SAVISQKPSRDICQRGTSLTIQCQVDSQVTMMFWYRQQPGQSLTLIATANQGSEATYESGFVIDKFPISRPNLTFSTLTVSNMSPEDSSIYLCSVRRTTGDSGDYGYTFGSGTRLTVV.

The chain has TRBV5-1 and TRBJ1-2; 9 bases agree with TRBD1. V shed 4 bases and J 7 bases; nucleotides not matched to a gene: 11. From germline, CDR1 is SGHRS and CDR2 YFSETQ. The CDR3 extends over 15 amino acids. The CDR3 DNA reads TGCGCCAGCAGCCCGTCGGGACAGGGACCCCTTGGCTACACCTTC. Translating it yields CASSPSGQGPLGYTF.

DNA of the CDR3: TGTGCCAGCGCCAAGCCCGGGACAGGCGGCTACACCTTC. Its translation: CASAKPGTGGYTF. The V and J genes are TRBV6-1 and TRBJ1-2, with TRBD1 matching over 8 bases. This CDR3 contains 13 residues. CDR1 is MNHNS, CDR2 SASEGT, per germline. V gave up 8 bases and J gave up 8 bases; unmatched junction bases: 10.

V is TRBV19 and J is TRBJ2-5; D perhaps matches TRBD1 (5 bases). Germline CDR1 reads LNHDA; CDR2 reads SQIVND (reference sequence). This CDR3 is 15 amino acids long. Trimming shortened V by 5 bases and J by 5 bases, and 18 bases separated the two germline ends. CDR3 in DNA: TGTGCCAGTAGTCCCCTTTTTGGGGCAGGCGAGACCCAGTACTTC. Its protein product is CASSPLFGAGETQYF.

This clonotype has just a few counts. The gene calls are TRBV20-1 and TRBJ1-5, with D tentatively TRBD1 (5 bases). Germline V lookup: CDR1 DFQATT, CDR2 SNEGSKA (reference sequence). This CDR3 spans 15 amino acids. Trimming left V 0 bases short and J 7 bases short, with 16 bases between. The CDR3 DNA sequence: TGCAGTGCTAGAGATACGGCAGGGCCACAGCAGCCCCAGCATTTT. Translating it yields CSARDTAGPQQPQHF.

A note on this clonotype: A junction end diverges from the germline sequence, so it may reflect a read error. The chain has TRBV7-6 and TRBJ2-3; 13 bases match TRBD2. CDR3 size: 19 residues. CDR1 and CDR2 (germline): SGHVS, FNYEAQ. The CDR3 here is CAGSFRLAGGQRFTDTQYF. For the CDR3, the DNA is TGTGCCGGCAGCTTCCGACTAGCGGGGGGCCAACGCTTCACAGATACGCAGTATTTT.

Many counts were recorded for this clonotype. CDR3 nucleotides: TGCGCCAGCAGTCCGACAGGGGCCGCTACGTACGAGCAGTACTTC. This gives the protein CASSPTGAATYEQYF. This rearrangement joins TRBV5-1 to TRBJ2-7; 8 bases map to TRBD1. J gave up 4 bases and V 5 bases, and 11 bases lay outside the gene matches. The CDR3 spans 15 residues. Germline CDR1 is SGHRS and CDR2 is YFSETQ.

This clonotype turned up a few times. The chain has TRBV29-1 and TRBJ1-4; D is unresolved. The V gene lost 3 bases and the J gene lost 5 bases, with 7 bases spanning the gap. Germline V gene data show CDR1 as SQVTM and CDR2 as ANQGSEA. This CDR3 region has 12 residues. The chain's CDR3 is CSVDNGNEKLFF. As DNA, the CDR3 is TGCAGCGTTGATAACGGAAATGAAAAACTGTTTTTT.

The chain has TRBV7-2 and TRBJ2-5; TRBD2 matches 8 bases. The trim removed 2 bases at V and 5 bases at J, leaving 7 bases unmatched. The CDR3 loop spans 15 amino acids. Germline CDR1 and CDR2: SGHTA and FQGNSA. CDR3 loop: CASSLSRGGSETQYF. The CDR3, as DNA: TGTGCCAGCAGCTTATCTCGGGGGGGGTCGGAGACCCAGTACTTC.

This clonotype was detected a few times. CDR3 DNA: TGTGCCAGCAGTCCCTCCGGGACAGGCCGCACTGAAGCTTTCTTT. Translating it yields CASSPSGTGRTEAFF. V gene TRBV12-3 or TRBV12-4 combines with J gene TRBJ1-1; 8 nucleotides agree with TRBD1. V trimming: 5 bases; J trimming: 4 bases; junction bases outside the gene matches: 9. The CDR3 sequence is 15 residues long.